This entry lists 30 T cell receptor beta chains sequenced from one sample in a study of control samples from healthy donors and cancer patients. Assay: immunoSEQ multiplex PCR; the TCRdb copy retains only in-frame clones and omits some. The table includes over 100,000 clones, about 87% detected once. Sequencing used blood. These receptors were taken from a man aged 35-49 years in good health.

The V gene is TRBV9, the J gene TRBJ1-3; D gene unclear. The CDR3 consists of 17 residues. The ends were cut back, 0 bases at V and 4 bases at J, with 17 bases in the middle. Germline V gene sequence: CDR1 SGDLS, CDR2 YYNGEE. The CDR3 sequence: CASSVEARAGGGNTIYF. The CDR3 DNA follows: TGTGCCAGCAGCGTAGAGGCCCGCGCCGGAGGCGGAAACACCATATATTTT.

Only one count was recorded for this clone. The V and J genes are TRBV19 and TRBJ2-7; the D call may be TRBD1 or TRBD2 (5 bases each). CDR1 is LNHDA, CDR2 SQIVND, per germline (reference sequence). The CDR3 length is 15 residues. Trimming removed 1 base at V and 0 bases at J, with 10 bases between. In DNA form, the CDR3 reads TGTGCCAGTAGTATAGGGGACGCACGCTCCTACGAGCAGTACTTC. Translation gives CASSIGDARSYEQYF.

The chain couples TRBV14 to TRBJ2-5; D perhaps matches TRBD2 (6 bases). The V end lost 2 bases, the J end lost 1 base, and 14 bases lay between the germline ends. The CDR3 contains 16 residues. Germline CDR1 and CDR2: SGHDN and FVKESK. This chain's CDR3 is CASSQIRGGRQETQYF. CDR3 nucleotide sequence: TGTGCCAGCAGCCAAATAAGGGGAGGCCGCCAAGAGACCCAGTACTTC.

In regard to this clone: At one end, the junction sequence differs from germline, possibly due to a read error. The chain couples TRBV24-1 to TRBJ2-5, with 7 bases matching TRBD2. CDR3 length equals 14 residues. Germline lookup yields CDR1 KGHDR and CDR2 SFDVKD. CDR3 DNA sequence: TGTGCCACCAGTGCTCTGGGGGGGGAAGAGGCCCAGTACTTC. It yields the protein CATSALGGEEAQYF.

V and J are TRBV6-5 and TRBJ1-2; no definite D call. V lost 6 bases and J lost 4, with 6 bases in between. CDR1 MNHEY and CDR2 SVGAGI come from the germline V gene. The CDR3 is 11 residues long. DNA for the CDR3: TGTGCCAGCAGACCCAGCTATGGCTACACCTTC. This codes for CASRPSYGYTF.

V is TRBV5-6 and J is TRBJ2-5; no firm D call. Germline V gene data show CDR1 as SGHDT and CDR2 as YYEEEE. Trimming shortened V by 0 bases and J by 5 bases, and 8 bases separated the two germline ends. The CDR3 is 13 residues long. The CDR3, as DNA: TGTGCCAGCAGCTTGGCCGGGTCGGAGACCCAGTACTTC. This codes for CASSLAGSETQYF.

The J gene is TRBJ2-1, the V gene TRBV3-1 (or the pseudogene TRBV3-2), with 8 bases lining up with TRBD2. Per germline, CDR1 LGHDT and CDR2 YNNKEL (reference sequence). The ends lost 4 bases at V and 4 bases at J; junction bases unmatched: 6. This CDR3 has 15 amino acids. CDR3 DNA: TGTGCCAGCAGCCGGAGCGGGGGCCCATACAATGAGCAGTTCTTC. Translation: CASSRSGGPYNEQFF.

V gene TRBV3-1 (or the pseudogene TRBV3-2) combines with J gene TRBJ1-6; a weak D match, TRBD1 (5 bases). CDR1 is LGHDT, CDR2 YNNKEL, per germline (reference sequence). The CDR3 is 15 residues long. Trimming shortened V by 6 bases and J by 10 bases, and 19 bases separated the two germline ends. The CDR3 DNA follows: TGTGCCAGCAGGCTTAGTGGCAGGGATCGCTCACCCCTCCACTTT. Protein product: CASRLSGRDRSPLHF.

This clone was detected only once. The chain has TRBV5-4 and TRBJ2-7, with a possible D match to TRBD1 (5 bases). The CDR3 totals 13 residues. The V and J ends lost 0 bases and 5 bases respectively, with 9 bases between them. CDR1 is SGHNT, CDR2 YYREEE, per germline (reference sequence). CDR3 coding DNA: TGTGCCAGCAGCTTGGTAGGGGCCCACGAGCAGTACTTC. Protein: CASSLVGAHEQYF.

This chain links TRBV2 with TRBJ2-4, with 12 bases fitting TRBD2. This CDR3 is 17 amino acids long. The germline CDR1 and CDR2 sequences are SNHLY and FYNNEI. Trimming cost V 6 bases and J 6 bases; bases outside gene matches: 12. In DNA form, the CDR3 reads TGTGCCAGCAGACCCCTAGCGGGGGGGCGATTAGGAAACATTCAGTACTTC. Its translation is CASRPLAGGRLGNIQYF.

As DNA, the CDR3 is TGTGCCAGCAGCTTAAAGTACTCTGGAAACACCATATATTTT. Amino acid sequence: CASSLKYSGNTIYF. The J gene is TRBJ1-3, the V gene TRBV13; D is unresolved. Looked up from germline, CDR1 is PRHDT and CDR2 is FYEKMQ (reference sequence). The length of the CDR3 is 14 residues. Trimming took 2 bases from V and 0 from J, leaving 5 bases between them.

The chain joins TRBV5-1 to TRBJ2-5; 11 bases align to TRBD2. The ends lost 1 base at V and 2 bases at J; junction bases unmatched: 1. Germline lookup yields CDR1 SGHRS and CDR2 YFSETQ. The CDR3 loop spans 15 amino acids. The CDR3 coding sequence is TGCGCCAGCAGCTTGACTAGCGGGGGACAAGAGACCCAGTACTTC. It encodes CASSLTSGGQETQYF.

The CDR3 DNA reads as TGTGCTAGTGGTTTGGGCGGGGGCAGGTACGAGCAGTACTTC. It encodes CASGLGGGRYEQYF. This chain joins TRBV12-5 and TRBJ2-7, with D possibly TRBD2 on 7 matching bases. The CDR3 totals 14 residues. Germline assignment: CDR1 LGHNT and CDR2 FRNRAP. V lost 1 base to trimming and J lost 4 bases, with 11 bases between them. Together with reference TRBV12-5 and TRBJ2-7, the CDR3 gives the full variable domain: DARVTQTPRHKVTEMGQEVTMRCQPILGHNTVFWYRQTMMQGLELLAYFRNRAPLDDSGMPKDRFSAEMPDATLATLKIQPSEPRDSAVYFCASGLGGGRYEQYFGPGTRLTVT.

The rearrangement links TRBV30 to TRBJ1-4; D is ambiguous. Germline CDR1 is GTSNPN and CDR2 is SVGIG (reference sequence). There are 16 residues in the CDR3. Trimming removed 3 bases from V and 0 bases from J, with 14 bases in between. The CDR3 here is CAWSVGQFATNEKLFF. The CDR3, as DNA: TGTGCCTGGAGCGTCGGCCAGTTCGCAACTAATGAAAAACTGTTTTTT.

The chain couples TRBV25-1 to TRBJ2-2, with D possibly TRBD2 on 7 matching bases. The V gene's germline CDR1 is MGHDK and CDR2 SYGVNS. CDR3 size: 16 residues. Trimming removed 7 bases at V and 5 bases at J, with 20 bases between. DNA of the CDR3: TGTGCCAGCACCCAAAGGGGGGGCGCGTCAACCGGGGAGCTGTTTTTT. It translates to CASTQRGGASTGELFF.

The chain carries TRBV7-3 and TRBJ2-1; 7 bases are shared with TRBD2. The length of the CDR3 is 16 residues. Germline V gene lookup returns CDR1 SGHTA and CDR2 FQGTGA. Unmatched junction bases numbered 6, after V lost 0 bases and J lost 4 bases. CDR3 bases: TGTGCCAGCAGCTTAACGGGGGGGATGGTGTACAATGAGCAGTTCTTC. Its protein product is CASSLTGGMVYNEQFF.

The chain uses TRBV5-1 and TRBJ1-4; D call uncertain. V dropped 1 base and J dropped 4 bases, with 11 bases sitting between them. There are 15 residues in the CDR3. Germline V lookup: CDR1 SGHRS, CDR2 YFSETQ. The CDR3 reads CASSLLGPNNEKLFF. CDR3 bases: TGCGCCAGCAGCTTGTTGGGCCCGAATAATGAAAAACTGTTTTTT.

The genes are TRBV4-1 and TRBJ1-5; D unresolved. V was clipped by 0 bases and J by 3 bases, with 9 bases between them. Germline lookup yields CDR1 MGHRA and CDR2 YSYEKL. The CDR3 runs to 15 residues. This chain's CDR3 is CASSQEASFNQPQHF. Written as DNA, the CDR3 is TGCGCCAGCAGCCAAGAAGCGAGTTTCAATCAGCCCCAGCATTTT.

This clone showed up just a few times. The same CDR3 can be traced to other DNA sequences in this sample. Here the CDR3 reads CASSVGVSGGPSTDTQYF. For the CDR3, the DNA is TGTGCCAGCAGCGTAGGTGTTAGCGGGGGGCCCAGCACAGATACGCAGTATTTT. This chain uses TRBV9 with TRBJ2-3, with 10 nucleotides matching TRBD2. Unmatched junction bases numbered 7, after V lost 0 bases and J lost 0 bases. The CDR3 has 18 amino acids. CDR1 and CDR2 from the germline V gene are SGDLS and YYNGEE.

V usage is TRBV20-1 and J usage is TRBJ1-2; maybe TRBD1 (5 bases). CDR1 is DFQATT and CDR2 is SNEGSKA in the germline V gene (reference sequence). The V end was cut by 6 bases, the J end by 8 bases, with 13 bases between. The CDR3 sequence is 11 residues long. CDR3 sequence: CSATTERGYTF. The CDR3 bases are TGCAGTGCCACGACAGAAAGGGGCTACACCTTC.

The CDR3 here is CASGLSAGTEAFF. The CDR3 nucleotides are TGTGCTAGTGGTTTATCCGCGGGCACTGAAGCTTTCTTT. The V and J genes are TRBV12-5 and TRBJ1-1; D gene uncertain. From germline, CDR1 is LGHNT and CDR2 FRNRAP. The CDR3 is made up of 13 amino acids. Trimming took 3 bases from V and 4 from J, leaving 9 bases between them.

This sequence joins TRBV21-1 and TRBJ2-2; the DNA was not used to check the table's D call, TRBD2. TRBV21-1 is described as a pseudogene. The CDR3 totals 18 residues. The CDR3 DNA is TGTGCCAGCAGCTGTTCTGGTGCGGGGGGTATTCGCACCGGGGAGCTGTTTTTT. Its translation: CASSCSGAGGIRTGELFF.

The rearrangement uses TRBV18 and TRBJ2-1, with D perhaps TRBD2 (5 bases). The V and J ends lost 2 bases and 6 bases respectively, with 14 bases between them. The CDR3 sequence is 15 residues long. Germline assignment: CDR1 KGHSH and CDR2 LQKENI. CDR3 bases: TGTGCCAGCTCACCAAAACGAGAGGGTGGCAATGAGCAGTTCTTC. Translation gives CASSPKREGGNEQFF.

This chain uses TRBV27 with TRBJ1-2; 8 bases map to TRBD1. CDR3 size: 18 residues. The V gene's germline CDR1 is MNHEY and CDR2 SMNVEV (reference sequence). V lost 4 bases and J lost 4; bases outside the gene matches: 17. This CDR3 reads CASSSPPIFGTGLYGYTF. In DNA form, the CDR3 reads TGTGCCAGCAGTTCACCACCGATTTTTGGGACAGGCCTCTATGGCTACACCTTC.

The chain is built from TRBV21-1 and TRBJ1-5. TRBV21-1 has pseudogene status. There are 15 residues in the CDR3. The CDR3 is CASRRGDLSNQPQHF. CDR3 nucleotides: TGTGCCAGCAGAAGGGGGGATCTGAGCAATCAGCCCCAGCATTTT.

CDR3: CASSLSIDNEQFF. In nucleotides, the CDR3 is TGTGCCAGCAGCTTATCCATCGACAATGAGCAGTTCTTC. The rearrangement uses TRBV7-3 and TRBJ2-1; D unresolved. The germline V gene encodes CDR1 SGHTA and CDR2 FQGTGA. Trimming pared 2 bases from V and 5 bases from J, leaving 7 bases between. The CDR3 length is 13 residues. The full variable domain, rest sourced from reference TRBV7-3 and TRBJ2-1, is GAGVSQTPSNKVTEKGKYVELRCDPISGHTALYWYRQSLGQGPEFLIYFQGTGAADDSGLPNDRFFAVRPEGSVSTLKIQRTERGDSAVYLCASSLSIDNEQFFGPGTRLTVL.

J is TRBJ1-1 and V is TRBV29-1; 8 positions agree with TRBD1. CDR1 and CDR2 from the germline V gene are SQVTM and ANQGSEA. V lost 6 bases and J lost 4; bases outside the gene matches: 7. The CDR3 sequence is 13 residues long. The CDR3 reads CSVARGPVTEAFF. The CDR3 DNA reads TGCAGCGTAGCCAGGGGGCCTGTCACTGAAGCTTTCTTT.

This rearrangement joins TRBV2 to TRBJ1-5; D might be TRBD1 (5 bases). This CDR3 is 14 amino acids long. V dropped 4 bases and J dropped 1 base, with 8 bases sitting between them. Germline values: CDR1 SNHLY, CDR2 FYNNEI. The chain's CDR3 is CASSGGGSNQPQHF. CDR3 sequence (DNA): TGTGCCAGCAGTGGGGGGGGGAGCAATCAGCCCCAGCATTTT.

The chain has TRBV7-2 and TRBJ1-5; perhaps TRBD1 as D (5 bases). V lost 5 bases, J lost 2 bases, and 10 bases lay in between. The germline V gene has CDR1 SGHTA and CDR2 FQGNSA. The CDR3 has 14 residues. The CDR3 spells CASSQVGGNQPQHF. The CDR3 DNA reads as TGTGCCAGCAGCCAGGTGGGGGGCAATCAGCCCCAGCATTTT.

V is TRBV28 and J is TRBJ1-1; 7 bases line up with TRBD1. The CDR3 loop spans 13 amino acids. Per germline, CDR1 MDHEN and CDR2 SYDVKM. V dropped 5 bases and J dropped 2; count of bases not matched to a gene: 2. This CDR3 reads CASSGDRNTEAFF. DNA of the CDR3: TGTGCCAGCAGTGGGGACAGAAACACTGAAGCTTTCTTT.